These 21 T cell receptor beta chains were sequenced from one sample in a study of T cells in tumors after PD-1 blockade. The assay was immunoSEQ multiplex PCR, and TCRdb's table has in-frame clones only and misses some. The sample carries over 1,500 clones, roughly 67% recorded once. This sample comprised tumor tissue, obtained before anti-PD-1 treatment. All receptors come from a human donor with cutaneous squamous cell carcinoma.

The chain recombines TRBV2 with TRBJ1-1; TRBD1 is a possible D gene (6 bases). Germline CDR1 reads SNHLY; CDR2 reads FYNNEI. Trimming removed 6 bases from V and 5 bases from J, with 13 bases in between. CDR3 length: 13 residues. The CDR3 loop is CASSREGGTEAFF. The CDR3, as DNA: TGTGCCAGCAGCAGGGAGGGGGGTACTGAAGCTTTCTTT.

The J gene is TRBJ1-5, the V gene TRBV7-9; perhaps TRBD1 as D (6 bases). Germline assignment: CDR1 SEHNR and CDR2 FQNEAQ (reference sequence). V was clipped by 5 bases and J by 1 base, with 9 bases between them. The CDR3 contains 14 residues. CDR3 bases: TGTGCCAGCAGCCGAGACAGGAGCAATCAGCCCCAGCATTTT. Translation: CASSRDRSNQPQHF.

The CDR3 DNA reads as TGTGCCAGCAGCGTCCGACAGGGGAACACTGAAGCTTTCTTT. Translating it yields CASSVRQGNTEAFF. The chain couples TRBV7-8 to TRBJ1-1, with 7 bases fitting TRBD1. After removal of 5 bases from V and 1 base from J, the junction contained 4 bases not matched to a gene. CDR3 length: 14 amino acids. Germline CDR1 is SGHVS and CDR2 is FQNEAQ.

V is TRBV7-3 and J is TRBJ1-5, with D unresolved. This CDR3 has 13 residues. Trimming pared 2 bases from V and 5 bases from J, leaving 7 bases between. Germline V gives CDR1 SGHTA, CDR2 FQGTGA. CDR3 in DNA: TGTGCCAGCAGCTTATCAGTAGATCAGCCCCAGCATTTT. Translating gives CASSLSVDQPQHF.

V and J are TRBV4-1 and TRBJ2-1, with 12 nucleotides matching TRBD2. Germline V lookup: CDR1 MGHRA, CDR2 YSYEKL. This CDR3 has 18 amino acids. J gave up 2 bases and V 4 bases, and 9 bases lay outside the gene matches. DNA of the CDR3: TGCGCCAGCAGCCCCACGGTGACTAGCGGGAGTACCTACAATGAGCAGTTCTTC. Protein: CASSPTVTSGSTYNEQFF.

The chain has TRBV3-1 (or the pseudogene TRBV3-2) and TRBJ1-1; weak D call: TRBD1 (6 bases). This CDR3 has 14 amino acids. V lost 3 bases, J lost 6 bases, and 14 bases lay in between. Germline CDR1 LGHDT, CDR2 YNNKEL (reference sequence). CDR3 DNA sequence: TGTGCCAGCAGCCAGTCCGGGACACATGCTGAAGCTTTCTTT. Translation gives CASSQSGTHAEAFF.

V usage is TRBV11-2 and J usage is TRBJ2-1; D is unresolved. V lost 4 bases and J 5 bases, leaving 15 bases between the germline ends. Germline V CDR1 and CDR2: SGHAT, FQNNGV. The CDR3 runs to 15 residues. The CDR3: CASSSSGRTHNEQFF. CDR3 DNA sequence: TGTGCCAGCAGCTCCAGTGGCAGGACCCACAATGAGCAGTTCTTC.

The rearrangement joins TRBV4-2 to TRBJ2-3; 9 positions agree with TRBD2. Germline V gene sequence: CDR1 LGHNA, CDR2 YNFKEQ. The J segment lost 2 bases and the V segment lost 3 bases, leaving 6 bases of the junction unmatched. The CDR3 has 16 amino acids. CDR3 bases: TGTGCCAGCAGCCACCCCGGGACTAGCATCACAGATACGCAGTATTTT. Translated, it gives CASSHPGTSITDTQYF.

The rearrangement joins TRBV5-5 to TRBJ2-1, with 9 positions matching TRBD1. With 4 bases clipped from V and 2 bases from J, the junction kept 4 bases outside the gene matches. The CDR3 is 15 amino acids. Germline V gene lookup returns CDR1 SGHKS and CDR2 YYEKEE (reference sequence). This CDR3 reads CASSTGQGTYNEQFF. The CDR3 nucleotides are TGTGCCAGCAGCACTGGACAGGGGACCTACAATGAGCAGTTCTTC.

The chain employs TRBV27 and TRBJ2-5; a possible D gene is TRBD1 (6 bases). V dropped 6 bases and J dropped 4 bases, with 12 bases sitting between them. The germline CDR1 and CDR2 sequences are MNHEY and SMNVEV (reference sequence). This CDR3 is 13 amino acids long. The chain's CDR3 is CASRAGVPETQYF. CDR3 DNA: TGTGCCAGCAGGGCAGGGGTACCAGAGACCCAGTACTTC.

In nucleotides, the CDR3 is TGTGCCAGCAGCGGAGGCACAAGTGAAAAACTGTTTTTT. Amino acids: CASSGGTSEKLFF. The chain employs TRBV9 and TRBJ1-4; no firm D call. V lost 3 bases and J 7 bases, leaving 10 bases between the germline ends. CDR1 is SGDLS and CDR2 is YYNGEE in the germline V gene. This CDR3 has 13 amino acids.

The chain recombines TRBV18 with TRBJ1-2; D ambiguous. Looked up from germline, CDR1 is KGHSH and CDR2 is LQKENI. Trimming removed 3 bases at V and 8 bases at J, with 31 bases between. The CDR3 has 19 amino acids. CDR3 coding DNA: TGTGCCAGCTCACCGACTGAGAGATGGAGGATGAACCCCGGCAGCGGCTACACCTTC. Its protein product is CASSPTERWRMNPGSGYTF.

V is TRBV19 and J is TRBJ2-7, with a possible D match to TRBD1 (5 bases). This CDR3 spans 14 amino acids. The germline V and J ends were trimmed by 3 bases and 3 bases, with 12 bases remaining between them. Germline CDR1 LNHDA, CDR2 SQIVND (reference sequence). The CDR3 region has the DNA TGTGCCAGTAGTATTGACAGTGGTAACTACGAGCAGTACTTC. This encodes CASSIDSGNYEQYF.

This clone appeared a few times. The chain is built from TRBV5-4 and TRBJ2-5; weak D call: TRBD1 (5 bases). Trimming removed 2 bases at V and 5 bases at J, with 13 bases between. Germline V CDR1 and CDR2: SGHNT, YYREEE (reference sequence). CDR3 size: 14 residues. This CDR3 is CASSFAGLGETQYF. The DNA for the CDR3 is TGTGCCAGCAGCTTCGCAGGGTTGGGGGAGACCCAGTACTTC. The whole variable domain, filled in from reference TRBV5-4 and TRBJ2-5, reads ETGVTQSPTHLIKTRGQQVTLRCSSQSGHNTVSWYQQALGQGPQFIFQYYREEENGRGNFPPRFSGLQFPNYSSELNVNALELDDSALYLCASSFAGLGETQYFGPGTRLLVL.

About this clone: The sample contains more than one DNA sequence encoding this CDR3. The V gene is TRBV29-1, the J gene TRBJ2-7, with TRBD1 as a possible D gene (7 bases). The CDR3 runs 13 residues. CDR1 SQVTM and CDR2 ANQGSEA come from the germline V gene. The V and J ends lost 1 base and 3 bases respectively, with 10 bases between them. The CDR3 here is CSVEGQGGYEQYF. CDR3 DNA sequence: TGCAGCGTTGAAGGACAGGGAGGCTACGAGCAGTACTTC.

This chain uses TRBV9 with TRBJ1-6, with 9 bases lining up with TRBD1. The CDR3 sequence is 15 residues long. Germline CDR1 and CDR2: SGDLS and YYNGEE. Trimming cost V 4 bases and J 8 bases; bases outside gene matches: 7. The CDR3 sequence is CASSIARDRDSPLHF. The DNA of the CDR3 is TGTGCCAGCAGCATAGCCCGGGACAGGGATTCACCCCTCCACTTT.

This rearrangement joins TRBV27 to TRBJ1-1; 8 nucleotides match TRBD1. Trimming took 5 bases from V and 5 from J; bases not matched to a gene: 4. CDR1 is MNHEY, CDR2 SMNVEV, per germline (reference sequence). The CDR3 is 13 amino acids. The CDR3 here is CASSLTGGTEAFF. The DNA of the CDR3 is TGTGCCAGCAGTCTTACAGGGGGAACTGAAGCTTTCTTT.

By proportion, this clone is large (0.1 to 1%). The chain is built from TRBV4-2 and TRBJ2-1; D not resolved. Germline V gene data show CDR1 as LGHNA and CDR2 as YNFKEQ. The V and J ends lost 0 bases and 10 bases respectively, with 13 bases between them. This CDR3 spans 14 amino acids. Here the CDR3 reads CASSQETLSSEQFF. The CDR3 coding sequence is TGTGCCAGCAGCCAAGAAACGCTCTCTTCAGAGCAGTTCTTC.

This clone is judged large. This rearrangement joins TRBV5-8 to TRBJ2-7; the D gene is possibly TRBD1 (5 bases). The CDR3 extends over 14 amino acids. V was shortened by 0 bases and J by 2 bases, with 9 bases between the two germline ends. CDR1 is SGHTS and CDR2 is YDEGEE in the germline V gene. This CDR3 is CASSLGADTYEQYF. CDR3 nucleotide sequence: TGTGCCAGCAGCTTGGGGGCGGACACCTACGAGCAGTACTTC.

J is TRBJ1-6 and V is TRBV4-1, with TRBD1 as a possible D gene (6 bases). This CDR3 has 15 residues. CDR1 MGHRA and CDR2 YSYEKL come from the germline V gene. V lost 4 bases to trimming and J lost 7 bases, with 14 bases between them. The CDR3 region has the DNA TGCGCCAGCAGCCCGGCGGCGAGGGGGAATTCACCCCTCCACTTT. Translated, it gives CASSPAARGNSPLHF.

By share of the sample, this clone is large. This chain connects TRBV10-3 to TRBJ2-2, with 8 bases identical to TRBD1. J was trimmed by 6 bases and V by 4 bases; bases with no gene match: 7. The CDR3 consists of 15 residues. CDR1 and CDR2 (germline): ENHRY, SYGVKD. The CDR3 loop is CAISVGQGASGELFF. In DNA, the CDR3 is TGTGCCATCAGTGTTGGGCAGGGGGCTTCCGGGGAGCTGTTTTTT.